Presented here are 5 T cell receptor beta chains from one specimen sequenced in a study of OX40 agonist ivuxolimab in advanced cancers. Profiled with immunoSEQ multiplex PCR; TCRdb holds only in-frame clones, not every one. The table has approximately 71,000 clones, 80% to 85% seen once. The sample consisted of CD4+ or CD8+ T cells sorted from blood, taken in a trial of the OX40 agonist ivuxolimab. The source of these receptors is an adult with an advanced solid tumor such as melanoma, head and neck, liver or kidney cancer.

CDR3 DNA sequence: TGCGCCAGCAGAGGACAGGTTGGCCAAGAGACCCAGTACTTC. Translated, it gives CASRGQVGQETQYF. The V gene is TRBV5-1, the J gene TRBJ2-5; 7 bases fit TRBD1. V shed 5 bases and J 1 base; nucleotides not matched to a gene: 5. The V gene's germline CDR1 is SGHRS and CDR2 YFSETQ. CDR3 size: 14 residues.

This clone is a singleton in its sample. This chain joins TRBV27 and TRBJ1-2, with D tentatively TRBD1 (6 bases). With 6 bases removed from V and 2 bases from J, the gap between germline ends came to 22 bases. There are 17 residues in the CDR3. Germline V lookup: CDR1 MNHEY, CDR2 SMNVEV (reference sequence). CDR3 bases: TGTGCCAGCAGATCCTTCCTACAGGGAAGGGGGAACTATGGCTACACCTTC. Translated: CASRSFLQGRGNYGYTF.

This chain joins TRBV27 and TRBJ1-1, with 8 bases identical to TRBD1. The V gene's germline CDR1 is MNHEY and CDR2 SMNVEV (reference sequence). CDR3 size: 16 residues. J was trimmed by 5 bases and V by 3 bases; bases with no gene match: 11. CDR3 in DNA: TGTGCCAGCAGTTTTAGGCAGGGGGCGGTAAGGACTGAAGCTTTCTTT. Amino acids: CASSFRQGAVRTEAFF.

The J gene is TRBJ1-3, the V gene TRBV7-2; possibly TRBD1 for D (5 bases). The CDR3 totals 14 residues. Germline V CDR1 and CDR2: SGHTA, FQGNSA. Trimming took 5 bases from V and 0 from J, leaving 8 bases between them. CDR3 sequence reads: CASSRDHSGNTIYF. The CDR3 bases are TGTGCCAGCAGCCGGGACCACTCTGGAAACACCATATATTTT.

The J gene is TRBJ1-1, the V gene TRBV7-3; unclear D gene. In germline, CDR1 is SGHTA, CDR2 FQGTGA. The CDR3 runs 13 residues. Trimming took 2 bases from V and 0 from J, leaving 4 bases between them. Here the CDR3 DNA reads TGTGCCAGCAGCTTATACATGAACACTGAAGCTTTCTTT. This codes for CASSLYMNTEAFF.